The 25 T cell receptor beta chains in this list originate from one sample, sequenced in a study of a mutant IDH1 vaccine in newly diagnosed glioma. Clones were read by immunoSEQ multiplex PCR, and TCRdb kept only the in-frame ones, dropping some. The sample has 60,000 to 65,000 clones, around four fifths seen once. These TCRs' antigens remain unknown. Stated time point: week 47, end of study. Doses consisted of 300 ug of mutant IDH1 20-mer peptide each, paired with topical imiquimod. The input for sequencing was PBMCs, taken from a glioma patient whose treatment included an IDH1 peptide vaccine. The receptors stem from a man aged 25-40 years with glioma.

In the case of this clone: The sample contains more than one DNA sequence encoding this CDR3. This chain joins TRBV7-2 and TRBJ2-5; 10 bases agree with TRBD2. CDR1 is SGHTA, CDR2 FQGNSA, per germline. V was clipped by 3 bases and J by 4 bases; unmatched bases: 2. CDR3 length: 14 amino acids. CDR3 DNA sequence: TGTGCCAGCAGCTTTTCTAGCGGGGGAGAGACCCAGTACTTC. It is translated as CASSFSSGGETQYF.

This clone has a single count. This sequence joins TRBV4-1 and TRBJ2-5; 8 positions match TRBD2. Germline CDR1 reads MGHRA; CDR2 reads YSYEKL. V trimming: 0 bases; J trimming: 3 bases; junction bases outside the gene matches: 15. The CDR3 has 19 amino acids. The CDR3 loop reads CASSQDLRGAGGPEETQYF. The CDR3 bases are TGCGCCAGCAGCCAAGATTTGAGGGGTGCGGGGGGTCCGGAAGAGACCCAGTACTTC.

V usage is TRBV5-1 and J usage is TRBJ2-6; 8 bases line up with TRBD1. The V segment lost 3 bases and the J segment 1 base; nucleotides outside the gene matches: 6. The length of the CDR3 is 17 residues. Germline V gene sequence: CDR1 SGHRS, CDR2 YFSETQ. CDR3 in amino acids: CASSSQGALSGANVLTF. CDR3 in DNA: TGCGCCAGCAGCTCGCAGGGGGCGCTTTCTGGGGCCAACGTCCTGACTTTC.

J is TRBJ2-5 and V is TRBV2; maybe TRBD2 (6 bases). Gene TRBJ2-7 matches the end of the DNA better, so the J call may be wrong. Germline V gives CDR1 SNHLY, CDR2 FYNNEI. The CDR3 has 14 amino acids. The CDR3 loop is CASSEERGLYEQYF. The CDR3 region has the DNA TGTGCCAGCAGTGAAGAAAGGGGACTCTACGAGCAGTACTTC.

The V call is TRBV27, the J call TRBJ1-2; D is perhaps TRBD1 (6 bases). Trimming shortened V by 6 bases and J by 2 bases, and 19 bases separated the two germline ends. There are 16 residues in the CDR3. The germline CDR1 and CDR2 sequences are MNHEY and SMNVEV (reference sequence). CDR3 residues: CASRLRAGAKNYGYTF. Here the CDR3 DNA reads TGTGCCAGCAGACTCCGAGCGGGGGCGAAAAACTATGGCTACACCTTC.

This chain uses TRBV5-1 with TRBJ1-1, with D possibly being TRBD1 (5 bases). CDR3 length equals 13 residues. CDR1 SGHRS and CDR2 YFSETQ come from the germline V gene. V lost 3 bases, J lost 5 bases, and 11 bases lay in between. CDR3 region: CASSSSGGTEAFF. The CDR3, as DNA: TGCGCCAGCAGCTCCTCTGGGGGGACTGAAGCTTTCTTT.

This rearrangement joins TRBV7-9 to TRBJ2-2; no reliable D call. The V and J ends lost 7 bases and 4 bases respectively, with 13 bases between them. CDR1 SEHNR and CDR2 FQNEAQ come from the germline V gene (reference sequence). This CDR3 region has 14 residues. CDR3 DNA: TGTGCCAGCACTAACCGTAGGATCACCGGGGAGCTGTTTTTT. Translating gives CASTNRRITGELFF. Full variable domain (outside the CDR3, taken from reference TRBV7-9 and TRBJ2-2): DTGVSQNPRHKITKRGQNVTFRCDPISEHNRLYWYRQTLGQGPEFLTYFQNEAQLEKSRLLSDRFSAERPKGSFSTLEIQRTEQGDSAMYLCASTNRRITGELFFGEGSRLTVL.

This clone came up once. The rearrangement joins TRBV27 to TRBJ1-5, with a weak D call TRBD1 (5 bases). CDR1 MNHEY and CDR2 SMNVEV come from the germline V gene (reference sequence). The CDR3 is made up of 15 amino acids. Trimming pared 3 bases from V and 4 bases from J, leaving 13 bases between. CDR3 in DNA: TGTGCCAGCAGTTTTCTAGGGACTACGAATCAGCCCCAGCATTTT. Translated: CASSFLGTTNQPQHF.

J is TRBJ1-6 and V is TRBV6-5, with D perhaps TRBD1 (5 bases). The CDR3 extends over 16 amino acids. Trimming pared 1 base from V and 7 bases from J, leaving 14 bases between. Germline V gives CDR1 MNHEY, CDR2 SVGAGI. For the CDR3, the DNA is TGTGCCAGCAGTTACTTGGGGCAGGATGGGAATTCACCCCTCCACTTT. Its translation is CASSYLGQDGNSPLHF.

This chain connects TRBV2 to TRBJ1-2; no firm D call. The CDR3 is 14 residues long. Germline CDR1 and CDR2: SNHLY and FYNNEI. Between the trimmed V and J ends, which lost 11 bases and 0 bases, there was a span of 16 bases. Written as DNA, the CDR3 is TGTGCCTTGCTCAGGCCTGCCACTAACTATGGCTACACCTTC. It codes for CALLRPATNYGYTF.

The V gene is TRBV5-1, the J gene TRBJ2-3; 8 bases map to TRBD2. Germline V CDR1 and CDR2: SGHRS, YFSETQ. Trimming took 0 bases from V and 4 from J; bases not matched to a gene: 4. The CDR3 is 15 residues long. CDR3 bases: TGCGCCAGCAGCTTGGCGGCGGGGGGCGCAGATACGCAGTATTTT. Residues: CASSLAAGGADTQYF.

V gene TRBV7-2 combines with J gene TRBJ2-5; 14 positions agree with TRBD2. The germline gives CDR1 SGHTA, CDR2 FQGNSA. V gave up 1 base and J gave up 5 bases; unmatched junction bases: 3. The CDR3 consists of 16 residues. CDR3 nucleotide sequence: TGTGCCAGCAGCTTAGGGACTAGCGGGGGGAAGGAGACCCAGTACTTC. It specifies CASSLGTSGGKETQYF. The whole variable domain, filled in from reference TRBV7-2 and TRBJ2-5, reads GAGVSQSPSNKVTEKGKDVELRCDPISGHTALYWYRQSLGQGLEFLIYFQGNSAPDKSGLPSDRFSAERTGGSVSTLTIQRTQQEDSAVYLCASSLGTSGGKETQYFGPGTRLLVL.

The rearrangement links TRBV9 to TRBJ2-3; weak D call: TRBD1 (6 bases). CDR1 and CDR2 from the germline V gene are SGDLS and YYNGEE. With 3 bases removed from V and 2 bases from J, the gap between germline ends came to 16 bases. The CDR3 has 16 amino acids. The CDR3 loop is CASSASQGTYTDTQYF. The DNA of the CDR3 is TGTGCCAGCAGCGCGTCACAGGGAACATACACAGATACGCAGTATTTT.

The rearrangement joins TRBV6-1 to TRBJ1-6, with unresolved D. V lost 6 bases, J lost 4 bases, and 10 bases lay in between. Germline CDR1 and CDR2: MNHNS and SASEGT. This CDR3 region has 14 residues. This CDR3 reads CASRDELYNSPLHF. The CDR3 DNA reads TGTGCCAGCAGGGACGAACTTTATAATTCACCCCTCCACTTT.

This clone was counted between two and nine times. The CDR3 bases are TGCGCCAGCAGCTTGGGGGGTGAAGCTTTCTTT. Translated, it gives CASSLGGEAFF. The V call is TRBV5-1, the J call TRBJ1-1; D unclear. CDR3 length: 11 residues. V lost 0 bases, J lost 7 bases, and 4 bases lay in between. In germline, CDR1 is SGHRS, CDR2 YFSETQ.

The sample holds one count of this clone. The chain links TRBV7-6 to TRBJ2-5, with D perhaps matching TRBD1 (6 bases). Per germline, CDR1 SGHVS and CDR2 FNYEAQ. Trimming pared 5 bases from V and 7 bases from J, leaving 14 bases between. The CDR3 has 13 amino acids. CDR3 coding DNA: TGTGCCAGCAGCACGGGACAACAGGGGACCCAGTACTTC. It encodes CASSTGQQGTQYF.

In this sample, this clone turned up once. V is TRBV5-1 and J is TRBJ2-7; D possibly corresponds to TRBD1 (6 bases). The V and J ends lost 0 bases and 2 bases respectively, with 12 bases between them. Germline CDR1 is SGHRS and CDR2 is YFSETQ. CDR3 length: 15 residues. The CDR3 region is CASSLEGTKTYEQYF. The CDR3 DNA follows: TGCGCCAGCAGCTTGGAAGGGACAAAGACCTACGAGCAGTACTTC.

The V gene is TRBV5-1, the J gene TRBJ1-6; a weak D match, TRBD1 (5 bases). The CDR3 spans 14 residues. The germline V and J ends were trimmed by 4 bases and 6 bases, with 11 bases remaining between them. CDR1 SGHRS and CDR2 YFSETQ come from the germline V gene. The CDR3 sequence is CASSVGRPNSPLHF. The DNA for the CDR3 is TGCGCCAGCAGCGTGGGACGGCCTAATTCACCCCTCCACTTT.

Written as DNA, the CDR3 is TGTGCCAGCAGCTTCCTTTGGACCGCCGAACAAGGTACTGAAGCTTTCTTT. Encoded protein: CASSFLWTAEQGTEAFF. This sequence joins TRBV7-8 and TRBJ1-1; D is undetermined. Trimming removed 3 bases from V and 5 bases from J, with 22 bases in between. Germline V CDR1 and CDR2: SGHVS, FQNEAQ. The CDR3 covers 17 residues.

The V gene is TRBV4-2, the J gene TRBJ1-6; TRBD1 is a possible D gene (5 bases). This CDR3 contains 16 residues. The V gene lost 0 bases and the J gene lost 4 bases, with 10 bases spanning the gap. Germline values: CDR1 LGHNA, CDR2 YNFKEQ. As DNA, the CDR3 is TGTGCCAGCAGCCAAGATTGGGGACCGTATAATTCACCCCTCCACTTT. Translation gives CASSQDWGPYNSPLHF.

The chain couples TRBV2 to TRBJ1-2, with 7 bases identical to TRBD1. Germline CDR1 reads SNHLY; CDR2 reads FYNNEI. The J segment lost 2 bases and the V segment lost 4 bases, leaving 7 bases of the junction unmatched. This CDR3 has 15 amino acids. DNA for the CDR3: TGTGCCAGCAGTGGGGGACAGTTCTTAAACTATGGCTACACCTTC. Translated, it gives CASSGGQFLNYGYTF.

The chain recombines TRBV28 with TRBJ2-1, with D tentatively TRBD2 (5 bases). V was trimmed by 5 bases and J by 0 bases, leaving 14 bases between them. Per the germline V gene, CDR1 is MDHEN and CDR2 is SYDVKM. The CDR3 covers 16 residues. The CDR3 region is CASSHPEGSSYNEQFF. The CDR3 nucleotides read TGTGCCAGCAGTCACCCCGAGGGCAGCTCCTACAATGAGCAGTTCTTC.

This chain joins TRBV7-2 and TRBJ2-7; TRBD2 aligns across 13 bases. In germline, CDR1 is SGHTA, CDR2 FQGNSA. The J segment lost 1 base and the V segment lost 2 bases, leaving 5 bases of the junction unmatched. The CDR3 is 17 residues long. The chain's CDR3 is CASSLWGLAGSSYEQYF. The CDR3 DNA reads as TGTGCCAGCAGCTTATGGGGACTAGCGGGATCGTCCTACGAGCAGTACTTC.

The rearrangement links TRBV15 to TRBJ1-6; tentatively, D is TRBD1 (6 bases). V was clipped by 1 base and J by 11 bases, with 15 bases between them. Germline CDR1 LNHNV, CDR2 YYDKDF (reference sequence). The CDR3 runs to 15 residues. Written as DNA, the CDR3 is TGTGCCACCAGCAGAGGGGAAACGACAGGAACACCCCTCCACTTT. Translation gives CATSRGETTGTPLHF.

CDR3 coding DNA: TGTGCCACCGGGGGGGTGACCGGAGCAACTAATGAAAAACTGTTTTTT. Protein sequence: CATGGVTGATNEKLFF. The rearrangement uses TRBV10-3 and TRBJ1-4; weak D call: TRBD1 (5 bases). V was trimmed by 10 bases and J by 0 bases, leaving 18 bases between them. CDR1 ENHRY and CDR2 SYGVKD come from the germline V gene. This CDR3 has 16 amino acids.